This TCR beta chain stems from a study of T cell responses to AZD1222 COVID-19 vaccine. The method was immunoSEQ multiplex PCR; TCRdb's version includes in-frame clones alone and lacks a portion of them. The sample lists over 110,000 clones, about 91% occurring once. In regard to this clone: Its specificity is unknown.

Samples with a second dose at about 4 or about 12 weeks were pooled together. Overall study results and limits: Donors were largely white British and mainly female; clonal diversity was possibly underestimated. Spike-specific TCR breadth and depth rose after two AZD1222 doses.

This CDR3 is 16 amino acids long. Germline V gene data show CDR1 as SGHAT and CDR2 as FQNNGV. J was trimmed by 6 bases and V by 6 bases; bases with no gene match: 16. This sequence originates from an adult who received the AZD1222 COVID-19 vaccine. V is TRBV11-2 and J is TRBJ1-2; 7 bases agree with TRBD1. The material was peripheral blood, obtained 28 days after the second AZD1222 dose. The CDR3 nucleotides read TGTGCCAGCAGGACCCTGATAACAGAGGGGGCAAATGGCTACACCTTC. It is translated as CASRTLITEGANGYTF.